This TCR beta chain comes out of a study of OX40 agonist ivuxolimab in advanced cancers. Using immunoSEQ multiplex PCR, the repertoire was profiled, and TCRdb retains in-frame clones only, with some absent. The table has roughly 56,000 clones, 70% to 80% seen once. Points on this clone: Its antigen is still unknown.

Regarding the study as a whole: With doses of 0.1-3.0 mg/kg, partial responders showed among the lowest clonal expansion. At 0.1 to 3.0 mg/kg, clonal expansion of CD4+ and CD8+ blood T cells had occurred by week 6.

This sequence originates from an adult with an advanced solid tumor such as melanoma, head and neck, liver or kidney cancer. The material was CD4+ or CD8+ T cells sorted from blood, obtained in a trial of the OX40 agonist ivuxolimab.

The CDR3 is CASSLGSGRFGGPSSNTGELFF. For the CDR3, the DNA is TGTGCCAGCAGTTTGGGTTCCGGTAGGTTTGGAGGGCCCTCCTCGAACACCGGGGAGCTGTTTTTT. The chain links TRBV28 to TRBJ2-2; D may be TRBD2 (6 bases). CDR3 length: 22 amino acids. Germline CDR1 MDHEN, CDR2 SYDVKM. Trimming removed 3 bases at V and 0 bases at J, with 29 bases between.